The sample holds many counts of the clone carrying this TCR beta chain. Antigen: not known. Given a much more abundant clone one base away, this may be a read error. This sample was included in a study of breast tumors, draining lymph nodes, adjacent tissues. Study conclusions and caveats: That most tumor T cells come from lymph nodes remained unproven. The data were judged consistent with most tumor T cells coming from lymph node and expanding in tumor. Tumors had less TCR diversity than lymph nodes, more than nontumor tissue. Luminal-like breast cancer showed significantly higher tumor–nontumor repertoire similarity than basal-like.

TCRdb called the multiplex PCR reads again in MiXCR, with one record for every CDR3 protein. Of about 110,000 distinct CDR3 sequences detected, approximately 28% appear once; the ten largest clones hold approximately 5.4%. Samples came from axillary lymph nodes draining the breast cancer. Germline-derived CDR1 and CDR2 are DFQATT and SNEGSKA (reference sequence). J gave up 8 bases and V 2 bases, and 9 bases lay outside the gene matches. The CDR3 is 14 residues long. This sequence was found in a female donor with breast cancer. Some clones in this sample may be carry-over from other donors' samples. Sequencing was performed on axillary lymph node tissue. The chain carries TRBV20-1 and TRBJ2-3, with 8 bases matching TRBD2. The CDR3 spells CSARYGGAKATQYF. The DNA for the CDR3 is TGCAGTGCTAGATACGGGGGGGCCAAAGCTACGCAGTATTTT.